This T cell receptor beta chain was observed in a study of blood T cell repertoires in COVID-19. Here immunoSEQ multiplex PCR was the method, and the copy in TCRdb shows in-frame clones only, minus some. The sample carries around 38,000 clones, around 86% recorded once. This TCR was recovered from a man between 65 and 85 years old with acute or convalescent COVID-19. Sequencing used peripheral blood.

CDR3 sequence (DNA): TGTGCCAGCAGGTCACAGGGGGAGCTGTTTTTT. This sequence encodes CASRSQGELFF. The J gene is TRBJ2-2, the V gene TRBV7-6; D not certain. Between the trimmed V and J ends, which lost 6 bases and 8 bases, there was a span of 7 bases. Germline V gene data show CDR1 as SGHVS and CDR2 as FNYEAQ. The CDR3 is 11 residues long.